Following are 24 T cell receptor beta chains from one sample sequenced in a study of T cell changes during pregnancy in multiple sclerosis (dated by TCRdb to the late 2010s). Library method: the immunoSEQ multiplex PCR assay. TCRdb re-hosts the immuneACCESS table, in-frame sequences only. Its copies lack some clones; in the studies checked, an unresolved V gene accounts for under half of them, and the cause for the rest is not known. In this sample the table shows some 29,000 clones, roughly 90% of which occur a single time. In total, the top ten clones hold around 0.59% of the sample. The input for sequencing was CD4+ T cells from peripheral blood mononuclear cells, taken in the first trimester of pregnancy. Receptor source: a female donor in good health, enrolled as a control in a pregnancy study.

In this sample, this clone turned up a few times. The chain is built from TRBV15 and TRBJ2-5; 7 nucleotides agree with TRBD1. Germline-derived CDR1 and CDR2 are LNHNV and YYDKDF (reference sequence). This CDR3 spans 15 amino acids. Trimming took 0 bases from V and 2 from J; bases not matched to a gene: 3. CDR3 loop: CATSRDTGQQETQYF. The DNA for the CDR3 is TGTGCCACCAGCAGAGATACGGGACAGCAAGAGACCCAGTACTTC.

The rearrangement links TRBV6-1 to TRBJ1-1, with 7 nucleotides matching TRBD1. CDR3 length: 12 amino acids. Germline trimming cut 11 bases from V and 3 bases from J; bases unmatched to any gene: 6. Germline lookup yields CDR1 MNHNS and CDR2 SASEGT. The CDR3 loop reads CASRDRDTEAFF. As DNA, the CDR3 is TGTGCCTCACGAGACAGGGACACTGAAGCTTTCTTT.

This clone was seen just once. This sample also contains other DNA sequences that code for the same CDR3. The chain joins TRBV18 to TRBJ2-7, with 7 bases matching TRBD1. Unmatched junction bases numbered 4, after V lost 1 base and J lost 4 bases. The CDR3 runs to 14 residues. CDR1 and CDR2 from the germline V gene are KGHSH and LQKENI. The CDR3 is CASSPQGQTYEQYF. The CDR3 nucleotides are TGTGCCAGCTCACCACAGGGACAGACTTACGAGCAGTACTTC.

The chain is built from TRBV19 and TRBJ1-1; D unclear. CDR3 size: 13 residues. The ends were cut back, 7 bases at V and 5 bases at J, with 14 bases in the middle. Germline V gives CDR1 LNHDA, CDR2 SQIVND (reference sequence). In DNA, the CDR3 is TGTGCCAGTATGTTGAGGGAGAGAACTGAAGCTTTCTTT. Translated: CASMLRERTEAFF.

The V and J genes are TRBV6-1 and TRBJ2-2; 7 bases agree with TRBD2. This CDR3 contains 14 residues. Germline V gene sequence: CDR1 MNHNS, CDR2 SASEGT. The V gene end was trimmed by 10 bases and the J gene end by 4 bases; junction bases not matched to a gene: 9. The CDR3 bases are TGTGCCACCCAAGACGGCGGGGGCACCGGGGAGCTGTTTTTT. Its translation is CATQDGGGTGELFF.

The chain carries TRBV4-3 and TRBJ2-3, with D tentatively TRBD1 (6 bases). V lost 0 bases, J lost 4 bases, and 14 bases lay in between. The germline V gene has CDR1 LGHNA and CDR2 YSLEER. The CDR3 contains 16 residues. The CDR3 protein is CASSQEGGSSPDTQYF. The CDR3 DNA reads TGCGCCAGCAGCCAAGAAGGGGGTTCTAGCCCAGATACGCAGTATTTT.

V gene TRBV5-4 combines with J gene TRBJ2-7, with a weak D call TRBD1 (6 bases). The CDR3 is 14 amino acids. V lost 0 bases and J lost 0, with 7 bases in between. The germline V gene has CDR1 SGHNT and CDR2 YYREEE (reference sequence). CDR3: CASSLGQASYEQYF. CDR3 in DNA: TGTGCCAGCAGCTTGGGACAGGCCTCCTACGAGCAGTACTTC.

The CDR3 protein is CASSDPGTDFGNTIYF. For the CDR3, the DNA is TGTGCCAGTAGTGACCCAGGGACAGACTTCGGAAACACCATATATTTT. The chain recombines TRBV19 with TRBJ1-3; 7 bases are shared with TRBD1. The V and J ends lost 5 bases and 4 bases, in that order; junction bases with no gene match: 11. In germline, CDR1 is LNHDA, CDR2 SQIVND (reference sequence). The CDR3 loop spans 16 amino acids.

A few counts support this clone. DNA for the CDR3: TGCGCCAGCAGCCCGGGACGGGCGGGGGACACTGAAGCTTTCTTT. Encoded protein: CASSPGRAGDTEAFF. The V and J genes are TRBV5-1 and TRBJ1-1; D may be TRBD1 (5 bases). Looked up from germline, CDR1 is SGHRS and CDR2 is YFSETQ. Trimming took off 4 bases at V and 3 bases at J, with 16 bases between the two ends. The CDR3 spans 15 residues. The complete variable domain, with remaining parts taken from reference TRBV5-1 and TRBJ1-1, reads KAGVTQTPRYLIKTRGQQVTLSCSPISGHRSVSWYQQTPGQGLQFLFEYFSETQRNKGNFPGRFSGRQFSNSRSEMNVSTLELGDSALYLCASSPGRAGDTEAFFGQGTRLTVV.

The chain links TRBV10-2 to TRBJ2-1, with D possibly TRBD1 on 5 matching bases. Germline V CDR1 and CDR2: WSHSY, SAAADI. This CDR3 is built from 14 residues. Trimming shortened V by 2 bases and J by 4 bases, and 9 bases separated the two germline ends. CDR3 region: CASSEGHQYNEQFF. The DNA of the CDR3 is TGCGCCAGCAGTGAGGGACACCAATACAATGAGCAGTTCTTC.

The gene calls are TRBV7-8 and TRBJ2-4, with D perhaps TRBD1 (6 bases). The CDR3 covers 14 residues. The V gene's germline CDR1 is SGHVS and CDR2 FQNEAQ. With 0 bases removed from V and 6 bases from J, the gap between germline ends came to 9 bases. The CDR3 loop is CASSLAGAVNIQYF. The CDR3 region has the DNA TGTGCCAGCAGCTTAGCGGGGGCTGTAAACATTCAGTACTTC.

The V and J genes are TRBV2 and TRBJ2-1; 9 positions agree with TRBD1. V shed 8 bases, J shed 0 bases, and the junction held 5 bases outside the gene matches. CDR3 length: 15 residues. CDR1 and CDR2 (germline): SNHLY, FYNNEI. In DNA form, the CDR3 reads TGTGCCAGCTATGCGGACAGGGGCTCCTACAATGAGCAGTTCTTC. Its protein is CASYADRGSYNEQFF.

V gene TRBV6-1 combines with J gene TRBJ1-5, with D possibly being TRBD1 (5 bases). CDR3 size: 13 residues. The V end was cut by 2 bases, the J end by 6 bases, with 8 bases between. From germline, CDR1 is MNHNS and CDR2 SASEGT. CDR3 in DNA: TGTGCCAGCAGTGAACAGGGCGGTCAGCCCCAGCATTTT. Encoded protein: CASSEQGGQPQHF.

The gene calls are TRBV7-9 and TRBJ2-1; tentative D call: TRBD2 (6 bases). The germline CDR1 and CDR2 sequences are SEHNR and FQNEAQ (reference sequence). The CDR3 has 15 amino acids. The V end lost 5 bases, the J end lost 7 bases, and 18 bases lay between the germline ends. CDR3 protein: CASSPYGGEGNEQFF. CDR3 DNA sequence: TGTGCCAGCAGCCCATACGGAGGGGAAGGGAATGAGCAGTTCTTC.

This chain joins TRBV7-2 and TRBJ2-5, with D possibly being TRBD1 (7 bases). The CDR3 length is 14 residues. Germline lookup yields CDR1 SGHTA and CDR2 FQGNSA. Trimming removed 7 bases from V and 5 bases from J, with 17 bases in between. The CDR3 spells CASIPGGGVETQYF. In DNA, the CDR3 is TGTGCCAGCATCCCAGGGGGAGGTGTGGAGACCCAGTACTTC.

A word on this clone: Other DNA variants within this sample encode the same CDR3. CDR3 amino acids: CASSYSGLAGVYNEQFF. The CDR3, as DNA: TGTGCCAGCAGTTACTCGGGACTAGCGGGAGTCTACAATGAGCAGTTCTTC. V is TRBV2 and J is TRBJ2-1; TRBD2 aligns across 14 bases. J lost 3 bases, V lost 5 bases, and 6 bases had no gene match. Germline-derived CDR1 and CDR2 are SNHLY and FYNNEI. The CDR3 runs to 17 residues. Complete variable domain (other parts from reference TRBV2 and TRBJ2-1): EPEVTQTPSHQVTQMGQEVILRCVPISNHLYFYWYRQILGQKVEFLVSFYNNEISEKSEIFDDQFSVERPDGSNFTLKIRSTKLEDSAMYFCASSYSGLAGVYNEQFFGPGTRLTVL.

The rearrangement uses TRBV6-5 and TRBJ2-2; D might be TRBD2 (5 bases). This CDR3 has 16 amino acids. Germline-derived CDR1 and CDR2 are MNHEY and SVGAGI. V lost 0 bases and J lost 6, with 14 bases in between. For the CDR3, the DNA is TGTGCCAGCAGTTACTCGTGGTTTAGCGCGCCCGGGGAGCTGTTTTTT. Its translation is CASSYSWFSAPGELFF.

The V gene is TRBV10-3, the J gene TRBJ1-4, with 7 bases aligning to TRBD1. Trimming removed 6 bases from V and 5 bases from J; junction bases left unmatched: 6. Germline CDR1 ENHRY, CDR2 SYGVKD. The CDR3 runs to 14 residues. The CDR3 loop reads CAISRTGENEKLFF. For the CDR3, the DNA is TGTGCCATCAGCAGGACAGGAGAGAATGAAAAACTGTTTTTT.

The chain employs TRBV11-1 and TRBJ2-5; a possible D gene is TRBD2 (7 bases). Per the germline V gene, CDR1 is SGHAT and CDR2 is FQDESV (reference sequence). The CDR3 covers 15 residues. Trimming left V 5 bases short and J 3 bases short, with 16 bases between. This CDR3 is CASSDNGGPKETQYF. Here the CDR3 DNA reads TGTGCCAGCAGCGATAACGGGGGGCCAAAAGAGACCCAGTACTTC.

The gene calls are TRBV15 and TRBJ2-5; TRBD1 agrees at 8 bases. CDR3 size: 12 residues. CDR1 and CDR2 from the germline V gene are LNHNV and YYDKDF (reference sequence). Unmatched junction bases numbered 0, after V lost 5 bases and J lost 4 bases. The CDR3 region has the DNA TGTGCCACCAGCCAGGGGGCAGAGACCCAGTACTTC. It encodes CATSQGAETQYF.

This chain connects TRBV9 to TRBJ1-6; D gene ambiguous. V was clipped by 6 bases and J by 7 bases, with 8 bases between them. The CDR3 extends over 12 amino acids. Germline V gene sequence: CDR1 SGDLS, CDR2 YYNGEE. CDR3 nucleotides: TGTGCCAGCAAAAGGGAGAATTCACCCCTCCACTTT. It specifies CASKRENSPLHF.

The chain recombines TRBV19 with TRBJ2-3, with TRBD2 matching 11 bases. V dropped 10 bases and J dropped 1; count of bases not matched to a gene: 4. Germline V lookup: CDR1 LNHDA, CDR2 SQIVND (reference sequence). CDR3 length equals 14 residues. DNA of the CDR3: TGTGCCACCGGACTAGCGGGCCGCACAGATACGCAGTATTTT. It codes for CATGLAGRTDTQYF.

The genes are TRBV10-3 and TRBJ2-7, with 11 bases matching TRBD2. Germline V lookup: CDR1 ENHRY, CDR2 SYGVKD. This CDR3 has 13 amino acids. With 7 bases clipped from V and 5 bases from J, the junction kept 4 bases outside the gene matches. CDR3 nucleotide sequence: TGTGCCATCACTGTAGCGGGAGGGCACGAGCAGTACTTC. Translating it yields CAITVAGGHEQYF.

V gene TRBV11-1 combines with J gene TRBJ2-2; 7 positions match TRBD2. Germline values: CDR1 SGHAT, CDR2 FQDESV (reference sequence). This CDR3 is built from 16 residues. V shed 5 bases and J 6 bases; nucleotides not matched to a gene: 12. In DNA form, the CDR3 reads TGTGCCAGCAGCCGATCCAGGACTAGGTCCCCCGGGGAGCTGTTTTTT. Protein: CASSRSRTRSPGELFF.